Presented here are 2 T cell receptor beta chains from one specimen sequenced in a study of cytomegalovirus exposure and HLA in healthy donors. The PCR employed 60 Vbeta primers together with 13 Jbeta primers. This table comes from immunoSEQ multiplex PCR, and its TCRdb copy is limited to in-frame clones, with some not included. This table lists 130,000 or so clones. Sequenced sample: PBMCs. These receptors came from a woman aged 18 to 35 in good health and CMV-seronegative.

J is TRBJ2-2 and V is TRBV7-6, with 7 positions matching TRBD2. Trimming took 5 bases from V and 6 from J; bases not matched to a gene: 9. Germline V gene data show CDR1 as SGHVS and CDR2 as FNYEAQ. The CDR3 totals 15 residues. CDR3 amino acids: CASSARREASGELFF. The CDR3 DNA is TGTGCCAGCAGCGCGCGTCGGGAGGCGTCCGGGGAGCTGTTTTTT.

The rearrangement uses TRBV7-9 and TRBJ2-7, with 10 nucleotides matching TRBD2. CDR3 length: 16 residues. V lost 1 base to trimming and J lost 6 bases; unmatched junction nucleotides: 9. From germline, CDR1 is SEHNR and CDR2 FQNEAQ (reference sequence). CDR3 amino acids: CASSLGAGTSVTEQYV. In DNA, the CDR3 is TGTGCCAGCAGCTTAGGAGCCGGGACTAGCGTTACCGAGCAGTACGTC.